This entry lists 3 T cell receptor beta chains sequenced from one sample in a study of blood T cell repertoires in COVID-19. Some clones are missing from TCRdb's copy, which holds only in-frame ones; the method was immunoSEQ multiplex PCR. Of 70,000 to 100,000 clones listed, roughly nine tenths are singletons. The source material was peripheral blood. Receptors were obtained from a man between 60 and 75 years old with acute or convalescent COVID-19.

J is TRBJ1-2 and V is TRBV3-1 (or the pseudogene TRBV3-2); 7 nucleotides line up with TRBD1. The ends lost 1 base at V and 4 bases at J; junction bases unmatched: 6. CDR1 and CDR2 (germline): LGHDT, YNNKEL (reference sequence). The CDR3 consists of 15 residues. CDR3 sequence (DNA): TGTGCCAGCAGCCAAGGGAGAGGGGGCACCTATGGCTACACCTTC. Protein: CASSQGRGGTYGYTF.

The rearrangement joins TRBV5-6 to TRBJ2-4; 8 positions agree with TRBD1. This CDR3 is built from 19 residues. Per the germline V gene, CDR1 is SGHDT and CDR2 is YYEEEE. With 1 base clipped from V and 6 bases from J, the junction kept 18 bases outside the gene matches. The CDR3 sequence is CASSLLQGGETLGRNIQYF. DNA of the CDR3: TGTGCCAGCAGCTTGCTACAGGGGGGAGAAACGTTGGGCAGAAACATTCAGTACTTC.

The chain has TRBV4-1 and TRBJ1-2, with D possibly being TRBD1 (6 bases). The CDR3 is 17 residues long. V lost 1 base and J lost 6, with 21 bases in between. Germline V gene lookup returns CDR1 MGHRA and CDR2 YSYEKL. This CDR3 reads CASSQGLKTDRVNGYTF. The CDR3 DNA sequence: TGCGCCAGCAGCCAAGGTCTGAAAACGGACAGAGTGAATGGCTACACCTTC.